A single count supports the clone carrying this TCR beta chain. The junction had 5 bases not matched to a gene; V was cut back by 3 bases and J by 3 bases. The CDR3 is made up of 15 amino acids. Germline CDR1 is SGHNT and CDR2 is YYREEE (reference sequence). This sample is drawn from a study of blood T cell repertoires in COVID-19. Background on the study: The origin of the acute and convalescent COVID-19 samples was the United States, Italy and Spain. PBMCs, B-cell-depleted T cells, or T cells provided the cDNA or gDNA that made up the material.

In the authors' methods: Estimated nucleated cell counts came from reference gene primer amplification. Sequenced by immunoSEQ multiplex PCR; TCRdb stores in-frame clones only, minus some. V, J and clone size reflect that table, while D and trimming were determined from the DNA. The sample carries around 100,000 clones, around 84% recorded once. Sequenced input: peripheral blood. The sequence was collected from a woman aged 55-69 years with acute or convalescent COVID-19. J is TRBJ1-2 and V is TRBV5-4, with 10 bases that match TRBD1. CDR3 nucleotides: TGTGCCAGCAGCTACTCCGGGACAGGGGACTATGGCTACACCTTC. Residues: CASSYSGTGDYGYTF.